The next 27 T cell receptor beta chains were all read from a single sample in a study of shared clonotypes between healthy human individuals. Assay: immunoSEQ multiplex PCR; the TCRdb copy retains only in-frame clones and omits some. The sample records millions of clones, more than 90% being singletons. The sequencing input was naive CD4+ T cells sorted from blood. Subset of the sample: CD45RA+ positively selected. The source of these receptors is a man aged 18-30 years in good health.

The rearrangement links TRBV28 to TRBJ1-1; D remains ambiguous. V lost 5 bases to trimming and J lost 7 bases, with 11 bases between them. Germline values: CDR1 MDHEN, CDR2 SYDVKM. This CDR3 has 12 amino acids. The CDR3 spells CASSPHGFEAFF. In nucleotides, the CDR3 is TGTGCCAGCAGTCCCCATGGGTTTGAAGCTTTCTTT.

The V gene is TRBV29-1, the J gene TRBJ2-7; 14 bases fit TRBD2. Germline loops: CDR1 SQVTM, CDR2 ANQGSEA. The trim removed 6 bases at V and 5 bases at J, leaving 9 bases unmatched. CDR3 length: 15 amino acids. The CDR3 DNA reads TGCAGCGTCTATACCGGACTAGCGGGGGGCCACGAGCAGTACTTC. Protein: CSVYTGLAGGHEQYF.

The chain couples TRBV30 to TRBJ2-7, with TRBD1 matching 8 bases. This CDR3 is 15 amino acids long. Germline loops: CDR1 GTSNPN, CDR2 SVGIG (reference sequence). Germline trimming cut 3 bases from V and 0 bases from J; bases unmatched to any gene: 7. The CDR3 bases are TGTGCCTGGAGAGATTCCGGGACAGGCTCCTACGAGCAGTACTTC. It specifies CAWRDSGTGSYEQYF.

This chain uses TRBV6-5 with TRBJ2-5; unclear D gene. Matching the DNA end better, TRBJ2-7 makes the J call doubtful. CDR3 length equals 13 residues. The germline gives CDR1 MNHEY, CDR2 SVGAGI. CDR3 in amino acids: CASSTARSYEQYF. Here the CDR3 DNA reads TGTGCCAGCAGTACCGCCAGGTCCTACGAGCAGTACTTC.

The chain uses TRBV9 and TRBJ2-3; 13 bases map to TRBD2. V lost 3 bases and J lost 3; bases outside the gene matches: 4. Looked up from germline, CDR1 is SGDLS and CDR2 is YYNGEE. The CDR3 has 16 residues. The chain's CDR3 is CASSEGGLAGTDTQYF. For the CDR3, the DNA is TGTGCCAGCAGCGAAGGGGGACTAGCGGGGACAGATACGCAGTATTTT. The variable domain in full, completed from reference TRBV9 and TRBJ2-3, reads DSGVTQTPKHLITATGQRVTLRCSPRSGDLSVYWYQQSLDQGLQFLIQYYNGEERAKGNILERFSAQQFPDLHSELNLSSLELGDSALYFCASSEGGLAGTDTQYFGPGTRLTVL.

The chain combines TRBV28 with TRBJ1-2; unclear D gene. The CDR3 length is 11 residues. Germline V CDR1 and CDR2: MDHEN, SYDVKM. V lost 8 bases and J lost 4, with 8 bases in between. CDR3 loop: CASGSSYGYTF. Here the CDR3 DNA reads TGTGCCAGCGGTTCAAGCTATGGCTACACCTTC.

The gene calls are TRBV2 and TRBJ2-1; 10 bases align to TRBD2. From germline, CDR1 is SNHLY and CDR2 FYNNEI. Unmatched junction bases numbered 5, after V lost 8 bases and J lost 7 bases. This CDR3 spans 13 amino acids. The chain's CDR3 is CASLPSGSNEQFF. Written as DNA, the CDR3 is TGTGCCAGCCTGCCTAGCGGGAGTAATGAGCAGTTCTTC.

The chain joins TRBV6-5 to TRBJ2-7; possibly TRBD1 for D (6 bases). The CDR3 totals 14 residues. Germline V lookup: CDR1 MNHEY, CDR2 SVGAGI. The ends were cut back, 3 bases at V and 4 bases at J, with 13 bases in the middle. The CDR3 nucleotides read TGTGCCAGCAGTTATAACAGGGAATATTACGAGCAGTACTTC. Protein: CASSYNREYYEQYF.

The rearrangement uses TRBV5-1 and TRBJ1-1; TRBD1 agrees at 8 bases. The V segment lost 5 bases and the J segment 1 base; nucleotides outside the gene matches: 10. Germline lookup yields CDR1 SGHRS and CDR2 YFSETQ. The CDR3 length is 16 residues. The CDR3 region is CASRYSDRGTNTEAFF. The CDR3, as DNA: TGCGCCAGCAGATACTCCGACAGGGGAACGAACACTGAAGCTTTCTTT.

About this clone itself: This sample also contains other DNA sequences that code for the same CDR3. The chain uses TRBV5-1 and TRBJ2-3; weak D call: TRBD2 (6 bases). CDR3 length: 14 residues. V was trimmed by 4 bases and J by 0 bases, leaving 9 bases between them. CDR1 SGHRS and CDR2 YFSETQ come from the germline V gene. Here the CDR3 reads CASSPGGSTDTQYF. Written as DNA, the CDR3 is TGCGCCAGCAGCCCTGGAGGGAGCACAGATACGCAGTATTTT.

The J gene is TRBJ2-1, the V gene TRBV4-1, with 7 bases fitting TRBD1. V trimming: 6 bases; J trimming: 2 bases; junction bases outside the gene matches: 7. The CDR3 extends over 15 amino acids. CDR1 is MGHRA, CDR2 YSYEKL, per germline. The CDR3 spells CASRTRDRAYNEQFF. The CDR3 bases are TGCGCCAGCAGAACCCGGGACAGAGCCTACAATGAGCAGTTCTTC.

The J gene is TRBJ1-2, the V gene TRBV7-8; maybe TRBD1 (6 bases). Trimming removed 4 bases at V and 8 bases at J, with 26 bases between. The CDR3 has 17 amino acids. The germline V gene encodes CDR1 SGHVS and CDR2 FQNEAQ. The CDR3 region is CASSSSDRLLRGEGYTF. CDR3 nucleotides: TGTGCCAGCAGCTCCTCGGACAGACTTTTGAGGGGTGAGGGCTACACCTTC.

This rearrangement joins TRBV28 to TRBJ2-3; D is perhaps TRBD1 or TRBD2 (6 bases each). Trimming removed 2 bases from V and 14 bases from J, with 11 bases in between. The length of the CDR3 is 11 residues. The germline V gene encodes CDR1 MDHEN and CDR2 SYDVKM. The CDR3 spells CASSLEGGSYF. The CDR3 nucleotides read TGTGCCAGCAGTTTAGAGGGGGGCTCGTATTTT.

This chain connects TRBV4-1 to TRBJ2-1; no clear D. V lost 4 bases and J lost 3, with 13 bases in between. This CDR3 has 15 amino acids. The germline gives CDR1 MGHRA, CDR2 YSYEKL. CDR3 in amino acids: CASSPAAGDYNEQFF. In nucleotides, the CDR3 is TGCGCCAGCAGCCCCGCGGCAGGTGACTACAATGAGCAGTTCTTC.

The rearrangement links TRBV27 to TRBJ1-5; D gene ambiguous. V shed 5 bases and J shed 6 bases, with 5 bases lying between them. This CDR3 spans 11 amino acids. Germline V CDR1 and CDR2: MNHEY, SMNVEV (reference sequence). In DNA form, the CDR3 reads TGTGCCAGCAGTGGGAGTCAGCCCCAGCATTTT. Protein product: CASSGSQPQHF.

The chain recombines TRBV10-2 with TRBJ2-5; TRBD1 matches at 9 bases. V gave up 6 bases and J gave up 2 bases; unmatched junction bases: 7. Germline-derived CDR1 and CDR2 are WSHSY and SAAADI. This CDR3 has 15 residues. CDR3 DNA: TGCGCCAGCAGGCAACTCGGACAGGGGCAAGAGACCCAGTACTTC. Translating it yields CASRQLGQGQETQYF.

With regard to this clone: Different DNA sequences within this sample yield the same CDR3. The CDR3 DNA reads as TGTGCCAGCAGGAGGGACAGCAATCAGCCCCAGCATTTT. This translates into CASRRDSNQPQHF. The chain carries TRBV2 and TRBJ1-5; maybe TRBD1 (5 bases). The CDR3 contains 13 residues. Germline CDR1 SNHLY, CDR2 FYNNEI. V was cut by 6 bases and J by 1 base, with 7 bases left in between.

The chain couples TRBV5-1 to TRBJ2-2; D uncertain. CDR3 length: 13 residues. The V end was cut by 4 bases, the J end by 7 bases, with 11 bases between. Germline V gene lookup returns CDR1 SGHRS and CDR2 YFSETQ. Here the CDR3 reads CASSRLIDGELFF. Here the CDR3 DNA reads TGCGCCAGCAGCCGTTTGATAGACGGGGAGCTGTTTTTT.

This chain uses TRBV19 with TRBJ2-7; TRBD1 matches at 8 bases. The junction had 9 bases not matched to a gene; V was cut back by 6 bases and J by 2 bases. The CDR3 consists of 15 residues. Germline lookup yields CDR1 LNHDA and CDR2 SQIVND (reference sequence). CDR3 coding DNA: TGTGCCAGTAGCCTTGGCGGGACAGGCCCCTACGAGCAGTACTTC. Its translation is CASSLGGTGPYEQYF.

The gene calls are TRBV28 and TRBJ1-5; 9 bases fit TRBD1. The length of the CDR3 is 14 residues. In germline, CDR1 is MDHEN, CDR2 SYDVKM. With 8 bases clipped from V and 6 bases from J, the junction kept 8 bases outside the gene matches. This CDR3 reads CASRPGQGGQPQHF. CDR3 bases: TGTGCCAGCCGGCCGGGACAGGGTGGTCAGCCCCAGCATTTT. Complete variable domain (other parts from reference TRBV28 and TRBJ1-5): DVKVTQSSRYLVKRTGEKVFLECVQDMDHENMFWYRQDPGLGLRLIYFSYDVKMKEKGDIPEGYSVSREKKERFSLILESASTNQTSMYLCASRPGQGGQPQHFGDGTRLSIL.

This chain connects TRBV5-6 to TRBJ1-5; no clear D. The CDR3 has 16 residues. Between the trimmed V and J ends, which lost 0 bases and 0 bases, there was a span of 10 bases. CDR1 is SGHDT, CDR2 YYEEEE, per germline. This chain's CDR3 is CASSLGPSFSNQPQHF. In DNA form, the CDR3 reads TGTGCCAGCAGCTTGGGGCCGTCCTTTAGCAATCAGCCCCAGCATTTT.

This rearrangement joins TRBV2 to TRBJ2-5; D may match TRBD1 or TRBD2 (6 bases each). This CDR3 region has 13 residues. CDR1 and CDR2 (germline): SNHLY, FYNNEI. The germline V and J ends were trimmed by 7 bases and 7 bases, with 16 bases remaining between them. CDR3 sequence reads: CASIGGRVGTQYF. As DNA, the CDR3 is TGTGCCAGCATAGGGGGGAGAGTCGGGACCCAGTACTTC.

The chain is built from TRBV5-1 and TRBJ2-7, with 7 bases lining up with TRBD1. The V gene's germline CDR1 is SGHRS and CDR2 YFSETQ. With V trimmed by 3 bases and J by 4 bases, 4 bases remained unmatched. The length of the CDR3 is 13 residues. CDR3 nucleotide sequence: TGCGCCAGCAGCTCGGAACAGGGGTACGAGCAGTACTTC. Translating it yields CASSSEQGYEQYF.

The rearrangement joins TRBV4-1 to TRBJ1-5, with D perhaps matching TRBD1 (6 bases). The CDR3 runs to 16 residues. CDR1 MGHRA and CDR2 YSYEKL come from the germline V gene. The germline V and J ends were trimmed by 4 bases and 4 bases, with 17 bases remaining between them. The CDR3 reads CASSPEGAGVNQPQHF. The CDR3 nucleotides read TGCGCCAGCAGCCCGGAAGGGGCAGGGGTAAATCAGCCCCAGCATTTT.

The V gene is TRBV14, the J gene TRBJ2-3; tentatively, D is TRBD2 (6 bases). There are 15 residues in the CDR3. V shed 4 bases and J shed 5 bases, with 16 bases lying between them. Germline CDR1 and CDR2: SGHDN and FVKESK. The CDR3 region has the DNA TGTGCCAGCAGCCCATCCTCGGGAGCCGTAGATACGCAGTATTTT. Translating it yields CASSPSSGAVDTQYF.

The J gene is TRBJ1-6, the V gene TRBV15; unclear D gene. The V gene lost 6 bases and the J gene lost 7 bases, with 10 bases spanning the gap. Per the germline V gene, CDR1 is LNHNV and CDR2 is YYDKDF (reference sequence). The CDR3 totals 13 residues. CDR3: CATSQTLNSPLHF. The CDR3 DNA reads TGTGCCACCAGTCAAACGCTGAATTCACCCCTCCACTTT.

This clone was recorded once. The genes are TRBV2 and TRBJ2-2, with D possibly called TRBD1 or TRBD2 (5 bases each). The CDR3 is made up of 14 amino acids. The V and J ends lost 3 bases and 5 bases respectively, with 10 bases between them. Looked up from germline, CDR1 is SNHLY and CDR2 is FYNNEI. This CDR3 reads CASSDDWGTGELFF. CDR3 DNA sequence: TGTGCCAGCAGTGACGACTGGGGGACCGGGGAGCTGTTTTTT.